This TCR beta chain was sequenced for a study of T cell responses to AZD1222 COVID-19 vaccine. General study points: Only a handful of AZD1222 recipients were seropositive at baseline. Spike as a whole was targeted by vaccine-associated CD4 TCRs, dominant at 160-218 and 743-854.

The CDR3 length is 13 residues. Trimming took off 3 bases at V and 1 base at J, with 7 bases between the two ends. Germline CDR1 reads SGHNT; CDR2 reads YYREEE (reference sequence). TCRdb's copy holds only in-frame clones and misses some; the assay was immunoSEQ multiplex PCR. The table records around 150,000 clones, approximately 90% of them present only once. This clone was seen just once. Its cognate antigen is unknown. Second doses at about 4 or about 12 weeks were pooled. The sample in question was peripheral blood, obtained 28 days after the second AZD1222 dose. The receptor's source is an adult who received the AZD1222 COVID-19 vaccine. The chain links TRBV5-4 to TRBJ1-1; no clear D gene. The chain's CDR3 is CASSYERNTEAFF. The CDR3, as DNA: TGTGCCAGCAGCTATGAGCGGAACACTGAAGCTTTCTTT.